The clone carrying this TCR beta chain has at least ten counts. The record originates from a study of T cells in Graves' hyperthyroidism and ophthalmopathy. CDR1 and CDR2 (germline): SNHLY, FYNNEI. The CDR3 is 14 amino acids. Between the trimmed V and J ends, which lost 8 bases and 4 bases, there was a span of 17 bases. Using RNA transcripts as the source, TCR beta CDR3 regions were amplified. A set of HTBI primers served as the primers for a first-round RT-PCR of the TCR CDR3. TCRdb re-analysed the multiplex PCR reads in MiXCR, keeping a single row per CDR3 protein. The sample lists roughly 840,000 distinct CDR3 sequences, 38% occurring once.

This sequence originates from a man aged 18 to 29 with Graves' hyperthyroidism. J is TRBJ1-1 and V is TRBV2; D is unresolved. Sequencing was carried out using blood. The CDR3 DNA reads TGTGCCAGCCCCCGGTATCGGGATGGCACTGAAGCTTTCTTT. Translated: CASPRYRDGTEAFF.